This TCR beta chain comes out of a study of CD8 T cells in Susac syndrome. Peripheral blood CD8+ and CD4+ T cells were profiled by TCR beta sequencing. The multiple sclerosis controls were treatment-naive patients, and their relapsing-remitting disease was stable or active. TEMRA cells underwent FACS enrichment and CD8+ and CD4+ T cells underwent negative isolation. An amount of RNA that ranged from 0.5 to 1 ug was reverse transcribed with random hexamers. The TCR beta CDR3 was amplified by immunoSEQ multiplex PCR across 54 Vbeta, 13 Jbeta. From the immunoSEQ multiplex PCR reads, TCRdb called clonotypes with MiXCR, one entry per CDR3 protein. Of about 150,000 distinct CDR3 sequences in the sample, 95% to 96% were seen once. Specimen: CD8+ T cells from PBMCs. The receptor comes from a human donor with multiple sclerosis.

CDR3 loop: CSVEGGRGREETQYF. The CDR3 nucleotides are TGCAGCGTTGAAGGTGGCAGGGGGAGGGAAGAGACCCAGTACTTC. The gene calls are TRBV29-1 and TRBJ2-5, with D possibly called TRBD1 or TRBD2 (7 bases each). The V end was cut by 1 base, the J end by 3 bases, with 15 bases between. Germline assignment: CDR1 SQVTM and CDR2 ANQGSEA. The CDR3 consists of 15 residues. The full variable domain, with the rest looked up from reference TRBV29-1 and TRBJ2-5, is SAVISQKPSRDICQRGTSLTIQCQVDSQVTMMFWYRQQPGQSLTLIATANQGSEATYESGFVIDKFPISRPNLTFSTLTVSNMSPEDSSIYLCSVEGGRGREETQYFGPGTRLLVL.